These T cell receptor beta chains were read from a single sample in a study of blood T cell repertoires in COVID-19. Repertoires were generated with immunoSEQ multiplex PCR, while TCRdb's copy carries only in-frame clones and drops some. The data hold 150,000 to 200,000 clones, with around nine tenths observed a single time. The sequenced material came from peripheral blood. These receptors all stem from a woman in her 70s with COVID-19, enrolled during active disease. The CDR3 runs from the conserved cysteine through the conserved F or W. Part of the rows lack a size; the others show once, few, many or a class for expanded clones.

TRBV5-1,TRBJ2-5,NA,CASRLVAGPETQYF
TRBV6-5,TRBJ2-2,NA,CASGAKTNTGELFF
TRBV7-3,TRBJ2-1,NA,CASSSIGLAYHEQFF
TRBV28,TRBJ2-7,once,CASSLGQFRFSLAGAWVDEQYF
TRBV4-3,TRBJ2-1,NA,CASSQHLAGFYNEQFF
TRBV4-1,TRBJ1-5,NA,CASSQGQGNQPQHF
TRBV7-9,TRBJ2-1,once,CASSPTRTSGRVEQFF
TRBV6-5,TRBJ2-7,once,CASSYSRPAYEQYF
TRBV7-7,TRBJ2-5,NA,CASSLATSGSETQYF
TRBV3-1/TRBV3-2,TRBJ2-7,few,CASSPRLAGSSYEQYF
TRBV7-6,TRBJ2-5,NA,CASSLVLGGDWAVQETQYF
TRBV28,TRBJ1-1,NA,CASSLPIPGGTEAFF
TRBV5-1,TRBJ2-3,NA,CASSVRPRADTQYF
TRBV20-1,TRBJ2-3,NA,CSASVGGGADTQYF
TRBV7-9,TRBJ2-5,NA,CASSLSDGSVSETQYF
TRBV28,TRBJ1-6,few,CASSFQYNSPLHF
TRBV29-1,TRBJ1-1,NA,CSGLSSGGTEAFF
TRBV24-1,TRBJ2-2,once,CATSVDRGLNRELFF
TRBV11-2,TRBJ2-3,NA,CASRIAGSTDTQYF
TRBV3-1/TRBV3-2,TRBJ2-3,NA,CASSQDSGRGGSTDTQYF
TRBV28,TRBJ1-6,few,CASRRTGGRGSPLHF